Below are 31 T cell receptor beta chains sequenced from a single sample in a study of CD8+ T cells in alopecia areata. Extracted from the samples, RNA was reverse transcribed into cDNA to serve as the sequencing template. Data came from immunoSEQ multiplex PCR; TCRdb stores just in-frame clones and leaves some out. The sample lists about 140,000 clones; about 60% were seen once. What was sequenced was CD4+ T cells sorted from blood. These receptors came from a human donor in good health.

This clone was seen a few times. V and J are TRBV7-9 and TRBJ1-1; TRBD1 matches at 8 bases. This CDR3 is built from 12 residues. With 4 bases clipped from V and 6 bases from J, the junction kept 1 base outside the gene matches. Germline loops: CDR1 SEHNR, CDR2 FQNEAQ (reference sequence). Written as DNA, the CDR3 is TGTGCCAGCAGCTCGGGACAGGCTGAAGCTTTCTTT. This translates into CASSSGQAEAFF. The full variable domain, in which reference TRBV7-9 and TRBJ1-1 provide the parts outside the CDR3, is DTGVSQNPRHKITKRGQNVTFRCDPISEHNRLYWYRQTLGQGPEFLTYFQNEAQLEKSRLLSDRFSAERPKGSFSTLEIQRTEQGDSAMYLCASSSGQAEAFFGQGTRLTVV.

The rearrangement links TRBV15 to TRBJ2-2; D possibly uses TRBD1 or TRBD2 (6 bases each). The CDR3 sequence is 17 residues long. The germline V gene has CDR1 LNHNV and CDR2 YYDKDF (reference sequence). The germline V and J ends were trimmed by 2 bases and 7 bases, with 20 bases remaining between them. CDR3 residues: CATSRLTGGRLGGELFF. Here the CDR3 DNA reads TGTGCCACCAGCAGACTGACAGGAGGGCGACTTGGCGGGGAGCTGTTTTTT.

The chain employs TRBV29-1 and TRBJ2-7; the match to TRBD1 covers 9 bases. The CDR3 is made up of 13 amino acids. Trimming at V came to 7 bases and at J to 2 bases, leaving 6 bases not matched to a gene. CDR1 and CDR2 (germline): SQVTM, ANQGSEA. The CDR3: CSAAGTGPYEQYF. The CDR3 DNA sequence: TGCAGCGCCGCCGGGACAGGGCCCTACGAGCAGTACTTC.

This rearrangement joins TRBV9 to TRBJ2-7; 12 nucleotides agree with TRBD2. The germline gives CDR1 SGDLS, CDR2 YYNGEE. This CDR3 spans 19 amino acids. The V and J ends lost 2 bases and 3 bases, in that order; junction bases with no gene match: 15. CDR3 DNA sequence: TGTGCCAGCAGCGTCGACGGGACTAGCGGGCACGGACAGGTCTACGAGCAGTACTTC. Amino acids: CASSVDGTSGHGQVYEQYF.

The chain has TRBV27 and TRBJ1-5; 9 bases map to TRBD1. From germline, CDR1 is MNHEY and CDR2 SMNVEV (reference sequence). V shed 6 bases and J 3 bases; nucleotides not matched to a gene: 9. This CDR3 spans 16 amino acids. The CDR3 sequence: CASSPRTGALNQPQHF. In DNA, the CDR3 is TGTGCCAGCAGCCCACGGACAGGGGCGCTCAATCAGCCCCAGCATTTT.

This chain connects TRBV28 to TRBJ2-7; D is perhaps TRBD1 (5 bases). This CDR3 comprises 14 residues. V was cut by 2 bases and J by 4 bases, with 12 bases left in between. Germline V lookup: CDR1 MDHEN, CDR2 SYDVKM. CDR3 in DNA: TGTGCCAGCAGTTTACCTCCGGCAGGGTACGAGCAGTACTTC. Translation: CASSLPPAGYEQYF.

The V call is TRBV27, the J call TRBJ2-7; 7 bases agree with TRBD2. CDR3 length: 13 amino acids. V lost 5 bases to trimming and J lost 4 bases; unmatched junction nucleotides: 5. CDR1 and CDR2 from the germline V gene are MNHEY and SMNVEV (reference sequence). CDR3 protein: CASSPGLRYEQYF. The CDR3 DNA reads TGTGCCAGCAGTCCGGGACTAAGGTACGAGCAGTACTTC.

In this sample, this clone turned up a few times. V usage is TRBV28 and J usage is TRBJ2-7; 8 bases agree with TRBD2. The ends lost 2 bases at V and 4 bases at J; junction bases unmatched: 4. Germline CDR1 MDHEN, CDR2 SYDVKM. The CDR3 spans 14 residues. The CDR3 sequence: CASSLVSGSYEQYF. CDR3 sequence (DNA): TGTGCCAGCAGTTTAGTCAGCGGGAGTTACGAGCAGTACTTC.

The J gene is TRBJ1-1, the V gene TRBV2; no reliable D call. CDR3 size: 12 residues. Germline V gives CDR1 SNHLY, CDR2 FYNNEI. V gave up 6 bases and J gave up 5 bases, with 10 bases separating them. CDR3 protein: CASSPLGTEAFF. The CDR3 nucleotides read TGTGCCAGCAGCCCACTAGGGACTGAAGCTTTCTTT.

A single count supports this clone. V is TRBV13 and J is TRBJ2-7; 11 nucleotides align to TRBD1. V shed 8 bases and J 4 bases; nucleotides not matched to a gene: 7. The length of the CDR3 is 14 residues. Germline CDR1 is PRHDT and CDR2 is FYEKMQ (reference sequence). CDR3: CASGRWDRGYEQYF. Written as DNA, the CDR3 is TGTGCCAGCGGACGATGGGACAGGGGGTACGAGCAGTACTTC.

The CDR3 region is CASTLQLASDNEQFF. The CDR3 DNA reads as TGTGCCAGCACCCTCCAATTGGCTAGTGACAATGAGCAGTTCTTC. This rearrangement joins TRBV6-6 to TRBJ2-1; D unresolved. Germline CDR1 is MNHNY and CDR2 is SVGAGI (reference sequence). V dropped 7 bases and J dropped 5 bases, with 18 bases sitting between them. This CDR3 region has 15 residues.

The chain combines TRBV18 with TRBJ2-2, with D uncertain. Germline V lookup: CDR1 KGHSH, CDR2 LQKENI. This CDR3 is built from 15 residues. V gave up 8 bases and J gave up 0 bases, with 13 bases separating them. The CDR3 is CASRPAESNTGELFF. In DNA form, the CDR3 reads TGTGCCAGCCGTCCCGCGGAATCGAACACCGGGGAGCTGTTTTTT.

This clone has a handful of counts. This chain joins TRBV11-2 and TRBJ2-1, with D possibly TRBD2 on 7 matching bases. The CDR3 sequence is 16 residues long. Germline CDR1 reads SGHAT; CDR2 reads FQNNGV. Trimming stripped 2 bases from V and 0 bases from J, with 11 bases between. The CDR3 loop reads CASSLKGGTSYNEQFF. In nucleotides, the CDR3 is TGTGCCAGCAGCTTAAAGGGGGGGACCTCCTACAATGAGCAGTTCTTC.

This rearrangement joins TRBV29-1 to TRBJ2-3; 7 nucleotides agree with TRBD2. V lost 8 bases to trimming and J lost 5 bases; unmatched junction nucleotides: 10. Germline values: CDR1 SQVTM, CDR2 ANQGSEA. The CDR3 loop spans 13 amino acids. The CDR3 bases are TGCAGCCTGATCCATTTAGCGGGAGATACGCAGTATTTT. Translating it yields CSLIHLAGDTQYF.

This clone was detected only once. The chain uses TRBV27 and TRBJ2-7; 8 nucleotides agree with TRBD2. Germline V lookup: CDR1 MNHEY, CDR2 SMNVEV (reference sequence). V dropped 2 bases and J dropped 0; count of bases not matched to a gene: 12. The CDR3 spans 18 residues. The CDR3 loop is CASSLKKSSGSYSYEQYF. DNA for the CDR3: TGTGCCAGCAGTTTAAAAAAATCCAGCGGGAGCTACTCCTACGAGCAGTACTTC.

The table lists this clone with a count of one. The CDR3 DNA reads as TGTGCCAGCTCACTTAGGGATGAGCAGTTCTTC. Translated, it gives CASSLRDEQFF. The chain carries TRBV18 and TRBJ2-1; no reliable D call. There are 11 residues in the CDR3. Germline CDR1 reads KGHSH; CDR2 reads LQKENI. Trimming removed 4 bases from V and 8 bases from J, with 6 bases in between.

This sequence joins TRBV29-1 and TRBJ2-1; 9 bases fit TRBD2. From germline, CDR1 is SQVTM and CDR2 ANQGSEA. Unmatched junction bases numbered 8, after V lost 6 bases and J lost 5 bases. The CDR3 has 14 residues. CDR3 coding DNA: TGCAGCGTCGGAAGCGGGAGGAGCAACAATGAGCAGTTCTTC. It is translated as CSVGSGRSNNEQFF.

V is TRBV23-1 and J is TRBJ2-1; tentative D call: TRBD1 (6 bases). TRBV23-1 is an open reading frame, and its role is uncertain. CDR3 size: 16 residues. V was shortened by 2 bases and J by 4 bases, with 15 bases between the two germline ends. CDR3 sequence: CASSQRTDSLYNEQFF. The CDR3 nucleotides read TGCGCCAGCAGTCAACGGACAGATTCTTTATACAATGAGCAGTTCTTC.

In this sample, this clone turned up many times. The gene calls are TRBV7-9 and TRBJ2-3; 8 bases are a match to TRBD2. This CDR3 has 16 amino acids. Germline values: CDR1 SEHNR, CDR2 FQNEAQ (reference sequence). V dropped 5 bases and J dropped 3; count of bases not matched to a gene: 10. In DNA, the CDR3 is TGTGCCAGCAGCACCCGGGGTAGCGGGAAAACAGATACGCAGTATTTT. It translates to CASSTRGSGKTDTQYF.

This clone occurred a few times. The chain combines TRBV29-1 with TRBJ1-2; D is unresolved. Looked up from germline, CDR1 is SQVTM and CDR2 is ANQGSEA. The V end was cut by 4 bases, the J end by 7 bases, with 10 bases between. The CDR3 length is 11 residues. CDR3 region: CSVAGSRGYTF. The CDR3, as DNA: TGCAGCGTTGCCGGCAGCCGTGGCTACACCTTC.

The V and J genes are TRBV6-1 and TRBJ2-5, with D unresolved. Trimming shortened V by 2 bases and J by 4 bases, and 17 bases separated the two germline ends. The CDR3 length is 16 residues. Germline CDR1 MNHNS, CDR2 SASEGT. The CDR3 DNA is TGTGCCAGCAGTGAACGACTCGGCTCCCCCTCAGAGACCCAGTACTTC. This gives the protein CASSERLGSPSETQYF.

This chain links TRBV6-5 with TRBJ2-7, with D uncertain. CDR3 length: 14 residues. The V and J ends lost 3 bases and 0 bases respectively, with 9 bases between them. The germline V gene has CDR1 MNHEY and CDR2 SVGAGI. The DNA for the CDR3 is TGTGCCAGCAGTTATCGGGCAGCCTCCTACGAGCAGTACTTC. It translates to CASSYRAASYEQYF.

The rearrangement uses TRBV6-5 and TRBJ1-2; D possibly corresponds to TRBD1 (5 bases). The CDR3 covers 13 residues. The ends were cut back, 10 bases at V and 5 bases at J, with 17 bases in the middle. Germline V lookup: CDR1 MNHEY, CDR2 SVGAGI. This CDR3 reads CATFSPGSYGYTF. As DNA, the CDR3 is TGTGCCACCTTTTCTCCAGGGTCGTATGGCTACACCTTC.

The chain recombines TRBV4-1 with TRBJ1-5; possible D gene TRBD1, 5 bases. Germline CDR1 MGHRA, CDR2 YSYEKL. V shed 4 bases and J shed 4 bases, with 11 bases lying between them. The CDR3 consists of 14 residues. The CDR3 protein is CASSLIQGNQPQHF. CDR3 coding DNA: TGCGCCAGCAGCCTTATTCAGGGAAATCAGCCCCAGCATTTT.

This sequence joins TRBV5-1 and TRBJ2-1; D call uncertain. This CDR3 region has 13 residues. The germline gives CDR1 SGHRS, CDR2 YFSETQ. Deletions cut 0 bases from V and 6 bases from J, with 7 bases between. CDR3 sequence (DNA): TGCGCCAGCAGCTTGGGTGCGGCCAATGAGCAGTTCTTC. Translated: CASSLGAANEQFF.

The chain carries TRBV5-4 and TRBJ2-3; 7 nucleotides agree with TRBD2. The CDR3 totals 15 residues. The V segment lost 4 bases and the J segment 5 bases; nucleotides outside the gene matches: 10. CDR1 SGHNT and CDR2 YYREEE come from the germline V gene (reference sequence). CDR3 DNA: TGTGCCAGCAGCCCCCCCCAGCGGGAAGGAGATACGCAGTATTTT. It encodes CASSPPQREGDTQYF.

This chain links TRBV29-1 with TRBJ2-3; D is unresolved. V lost 4 bases, J lost 2 bases, and 13 bases lay in between. The CDR3 is 14 amino acids. Germline-derived CDR1 and CDR2 are SQVTM and ANQGSEA. This CDR3 reads CSVGVSSFTDTQYF. The DNA of the CDR3 is TGCAGCGTTGGAGTTTCCTCCTTCACAGATACGCAGTATTTT.

The chain uses TRBV29-1 and TRBJ2-1, with a weak D call TRBD2 (6 bases). The CDR3 runs to 13 residues. Germline values: CDR1 SQVTM, CDR2 ANQGSEA. Deletions cut 5 bases from V and 9 bases from J, with 17 bases between. The CDR3 loop is CSVQPPRETEQFF. The DNA of the CDR3 is TGCAGCGTTCAGCCGCCCCGGGAGACTGAGCAGTTCTTC.

This clone was seen only a few times. The J gene is TRBJ1-5, the V gene TRBV27; D unresolved. Trimming removed 5 bases from V and 9 bases from J, with 20 bases in between. CDR3 length: 15 residues. CDR1 is MNHEY and CDR2 is SMNVEV in the germline V gene (reference sequence). CDR3 residues: CASSNPQAGLGPQHF. As DNA, the CDR3 is TGTGCCAGCAGTAACCCCCAGGCGGGTCTGGGGCCCCAGCATTTT.

The rearrangement links TRBV19 to TRBJ1-5; D is perhaps TRBD1 (5 bases). This CDR3 is 13 amino acids long. In germline, CDR1 is LNHDA, CDR2 SQIVND (reference sequence). V lost 7 bases to trimming and J lost 6 bases, with 13 bases between them. The CDR3 protein is CASNSRGGQPQHF. CDR3 nucleotide sequence: TGTGCCAGTAACTCGAGGGGTGGTCAGCCCCAGCATTTT.

The V and J genes are TRBV28 and TRBJ2-4, with a possible D match to TRBD1 (5 bases). Trimming cost V 6 bases and J 7 bases, with 13 bases left between them. Germline V gene lookup returns CDR1 MDHEN and CDR2 SYDVKM. There are 13 residues in the CDR3. The CDR3 DNA is TGTGCCAGCAGGACCGTAGGGGTGAACATTCAGTACTTC. Its protein product is CASRTVGVNIQYF. Supplemented by reference TRBV28 and TRBJ2-4, the full variable domain reads DVKVTQSSRYLVKRTGEKVFLECVQDMDHENMFWYRQDPGLGLRLIYFSYDVKMKEKGDIPEGYSVSREKKERFSLILESASTNQTSMYLCASRTVGVNIQYFGAGTRLSVL.